Listed here are 22 T cell receptor beta chains from one sample, sequenced in a study of cytotoxic CD8 clonotypes in ibrutinib-treated CLL (dated by TCRdb to the early 2020s). Libraries were made using the immunoSEQ multiplex PCR assay. TCRdb obtained this table from immuneACCESS and retained in-frame rearrangements with V and J assigned. These tables miss some clones; where compared with another copy, unresolved V genes account for less than half of the shortfall, and the remainder is unexplained. A total of about 130,000 clones appear in this sample, approximately 85% of them only once. Roughly 2% of the sample is held by the ten biggest clonotypes. In the paper's terms, the time point label means: approximately 25 months on ibrutinib. The sample here was PBMCs, taken after 24 months of ibrutinib treatment. The source is a human donor with chronic lymphocytic leukemia.

This chain uses TRBV2 with TRBJ1-2; 10 bases match TRBD1. The V segment lost 9 bases and the J segment 1 base; nucleotides outside the gene matches: 20. The CDR3 runs 19 residues. Per the germline V gene, CDR1 is SNHLY and CDR2 is FYNNEI. CDR3 amino acids: CASSTTQYSGTGVNYGYTF. CDR3 DNA: TGTGCCAGTTCCACGACCCAATACTCCGGGACAGGGGTTAACTATGGCTACACCTTC.

The CDR3 DNA is TGTGCCAGCAGCTTAGCTGGAGCGCGGGGCGAGCAGTACTTC. Its translation: CASSLAGARGEQYF. The chain carries TRBV7-6 and TRBJ2-7, with D possibly TRBD2 on 6 matching bases. Trimming removed 0 bases from V and 6 bases from J, with 12 bases in between. The CDR3 spans 14 residues. Germline CDR1 reads SGHVS; CDR2 reads FNYEAQ.

The sample holds one count of this clone. V is TRBV7-2 and J is TRBJ1-5; weak D call: TRBD1 (6 bases). The V and J ends lost 0 bases and 11 bases respectively, with 11 bases between them. The CDR3 has 13 residues. Per germline, CDR1 SGHTA and CDR2 FQGNSA. The CDR3 here is CASSLARGEAQHF. The CDR3 DNA follows: TGTGCCAGCAGCTTAGCCAGGGGTGAAGCCCAGCATTTT.

Here the CDR3 reads CASSPSGGGHPSGEQYF. The CDR3 DNA reads as TGTGCCAGCTCACCAAGTGGCGGGGGACACCCTTCGGGTGAGCAGTACTTC. The V call is TRBV18, the J call TRBJ2-7; the D gene is possibly TRBD2 (7 bases). CDR1 and CDR2 from the germline V gene are KGHSH and LQKENI. CDR3 length equals 17 residues. The V and J ends lost 2 bases and 7 bases respectively, with 24 bases between them.

The chain uses TRBV27 and TRBJ1-1; D unclear. The CDR3 is 13 amino acids. The germline V gene encodes CDR1 MNHEY and CDR2 SMNVEV (reference sequence). The V and J ends lost 5 bases and 5 bases respectively, with 12 bases between them. The CDR3 DNA reads as TGTGCCAGCAGTCCACGGCCCCTTACTGAAGCTTTCTTT. Its translation: CASSPRPLTEAFF.

The chain carries TRBV29-1 and TRBJ1-2; a possible D gene is TRBD1 (5 bases). V was cut by 4 bases and J by 1 base, with 13 bases left in between. This CDR3 spans 14 amino acids. Germline V gives CDR1 SQVTM, CDR2 ANQGSEA. The CDR3: CSVGSGRSNYGYTF. For the CDR3, the DNA is TGCAGCGTTGGATCGGGGCGGAGTAACTATGGCTACACCTTC.

The chain uses TRBV7-9 and TRBJ1-1; possible D gene TRBD1, 5 bases. Trimming pared 5 bases from V and 5 bases from J, leaving 12 bases between. CDR1 is SEHNR and CDR2 is FQNEAQ in the germline V gene (reference sequence). This CDR3 is built from 13 residues. The CDR3 DNA follows: TGTGCCAGCAGCATAAGGGGAGGGACTGAAGCTTTCTTT. Translation gives CASSIRGGTEAFF. Looking up the rest from reference TRBV7-9 and TRBJ1-1 gives the full variable domain: DTGVSQNPRHKITKRGQNVTFRCDPISEHNRLYWYRQTLGQGPEFLTYFQNEAQLEKSRLLSDRFSAERPKGSFSTLEIQRTEQGDSAMYLCASSIRGGTEAFFGQGTRLTVV.

V is TRBV11-3 and J is TRBJ2-3, with no clear D. The CDR3 is made up of 12 amino acids. CDR1 is SGHNT, CDR2 YENEEA, per germline. Trimming took off 0 bases at V and 4 bases at J, with 2 bases between the two ends. The CDR3 reads CASSLEADTQYF. CDR3 bases: TGTGCCAGCAGCTTAGAAGCAGATACGCAGTATTTT.

The chain combines TRBV29-1 with TRBJ2-5; D not resolved. V dropped 5 bases and J dropped 2 bases, with 12 bases sitting between them. The CDR3 length is 13 residues. Germline values: CDR1 SQVTM, CDR2 ANQGSEA. Here the CDR3 DNA reads TGCAGCGTTAAGGGATACCTTCAAGAGACCCAGTACTTC. The encoded protein is CSVKGYLQETQYF.

V and J are TRBV18 and TRBJ1-2, with 8 bases identical to TRBD1. CDR1 KGHSH and CDR2 LQKENI come from the germline V gene. With V trimmed by 5 bases and J by 8 bases, 13 bases remained unmatched. There are 15 residues in the CDR3. This CDR3 reads CASSLQGADLEGYTF. The CDR3 DNA follows: TGTGCCAGCTCATTGCAGGGGGCAGATCTCGAAGGCTACACCTTC.

The V gene is TRBV18, the J gene TRBJ2-7; no definite D call. Trimming took 0 bases from V and 2 from J, leaving 2 bases between them. This CDR3 has 12 amino acids. Germline CDR1 reads KGHSH; CDR2 reads LQKENI. The CDR3 nucleotides are TGTGCCAGCTCACCACCAACCTACGAGCAGTACTTC. Its protein is CASSPPTYEQYF.

This clone was seen a handful of times. The rearrangement uses TRBV2 and TRBJ1-6; D gene uncertain. From germline, CDR1 is SNHLY and CDR2 FYNNEI. Trimming pared 1 base from V and 11 bases from J, leaving 12 bases between. CDR3 length: 14 residues. The CDR3 sequence: CASSEGSRNTPLHF. As DNA, the CDR3 is TGTGCCAGCAGTGAAGGCAGCCGAAATACACCCCTCCACTTT.

The V gene is TRBV29-1, the J gene TRBJ1-1, with D maybe TRBD1 (6 bases). Germline V gene lookup returns CDR1 SQVTM and CDR2 ANQGSEA. The CDR3 length is 12 residues. V was clipped by 5 bases and J by 4 bases, with 11 bases between them. For the CDR3, the DNA is TGCAGCGTTACACAGGGTTCCACTGAAGCTTTCTTT. Its protein is CSVTQGSTEAFF.

This chain uses TRBV29-1 with TRBJ2-1; D remains unclear. V was shortened by 4 bases and J by 0 bases, with 10 bases between the two germline ends. Germline V gives CDR1 SQVTM, CDR2 ANQGSEA. The CDR3 sequence is 14 residues long. CDR3 sequence (DNA): TGCAGCGTTGCCCCGCGGAGCTCCTACAATGAGCAGTTCTTC. It encodes CSVAPRSSYNEQFF.

A few counts support this clone. The chain recombines TRBV9 with TRBJ2-4, with 11 bases fitting TRBD2. Per the germline V gene, CDR1 is SGDLS and CDR2 is YYNGEE. The CDR3 length is 16 residues. V trimming: 4 bases; J trimming: 0 bases; junction bases outside the gene matches: 3. In DNA form, the CDR3 reads TGTGCCAGCAGCTCCGGACTAGCGGGAGCCAAAAACATTCAGTACTTC. Translating it yields CASSSGLAGAKNIQYF.

V usage is TRBV9 and J usage is TRBJ2-5, with 9 bases identical to TRBD2. Germline CDR1 and CDR2: SGDLS and YYNGEE. The V segment lost 0 bases and the J segment 3 bases; nucleotides outside the gene matches: 12. The CDR3 runs 18 residues. The CDR3 sequence is CASSVGQRGVPGEETQYF. CDR3 sequence (DNA): TGTGCCAGCAGCGTAGGTCAGCGGGGGGTACCAGGGGAAGAGACCCAGTACTTC.

This clone was recorded once. This rearrangement joins TRBV5-8 to TRBJ1-2; no definite D call. The germline V and J ends were trimmed by 4 bases and 1 base, with 11 bases remaining between them. Germline V lookup: CDR1 SGHTS, CDR2 YDEGEE. CDR3 length equals 14 residues. The CDR3 spells CASSPRQLNYGYTF. In DNA form, the CDR3 reads TGTGCCAGCAGCCCTCGGCAGCTTAACTATGGCTACACCTTC.

The chain couples TRBV28 to TRBJ2-1, with D unresolved. The CDR3 is 12 residues long. With 4 bases removed from V and 10 bases from J, the gap between germline ends came to 11 bases. Looked up from germline, CDR1 is MDHEN and CDR2 is SYDVKM. The CDR3 coding sequence is TGTGCCAGCAGTTCTCGGGTGGGAGAGCAGTTCTTC. Amino acid sequence: CASSSRVGEQFF.

V gene TRBV18 combines with J gene TRBJ2-3; 11 bases line up with TRBD1. CDR3 length: 16 residues. V trimming: 3 bases; J trimming: 6 bases; junction bases outside the gene matches: 8. Germline V lookup: CDR1 KGHSH, CDR2 LQKENI. Here the CDR3 reads CASSPARTGGGDTQYF. The CDR3 bases are TGTGCCAGCTCACCGGCGAGGACAGGGGGCGGGGATACGCAGTATTTT.

The CDR3 sequence: CASSPTGLAGVLGTQYF. In nucleotides, the CDR3 is TGTGCCAGCTCACCGACGGGGCTAGCGGGGGTCCTAGGGACCCAGTACTTC. V gene TRBV18 combines with J gene TRBJ2-5, with 10 nucleotides matching TRBD2. Trimming took 3 bases from V and 7 from J; bases not matched to a gene: 14. This CDR3 comprises 17 residues. The germline V gene has CDR1 KGHSH and CDR2 LQKENI.

CDR3 DNA: TGCAGCACAGGGGCCGGAGATGGCTACACCTTC. It encodes CSTGAGDGYTF. The gene calls are TRBV29-1 and TRBJ1-2; TRBD1 aligns across 7 bases. V dropped 8 bases and J dropped 6; count of bases not matched to a gene: 6. Germline-derived CDR1 and CDR2 are SQVTM and ANQGSEA. The length of the CDR3 is 11 residues.

The J gene is TRBJ2-1, the V gene TRBV7-3, with 8 bases matching TRBD1. Germline V lookup: CDR1 SGHTA, CDR2 FQGTGA. V shed 8 bases and J 6 bases; nucleotides not matched to a gene: 12. CDR3 length: 15 amino acids. The CDR3 region is CASRPPGQEGNEQFF. CDR3 nucleotides: TGTGCCAGCCGCCCCCCGGGACAGGAAGGCAATGAGCAGTTCTTC.